This T cell receptor beta chain was sequenced in a study of cytotoxic CD8 clonotypes in ibrutinib-treated CLL. About the study: Productive templates averaged about 250,000 per sample, and productive rearrangements 90,000 to 100,000.

Deep sequencing aimed at 1 in 200,000 to 1 in 1 million T cells' resolution. Using immunoSEQ multiplex PCR, the repertoire was profiled, and TCRdb retains in-frame clones only, with some absent. In the table there are some 84,000 clones, about 86% of which are singletons. The source was PBMCs, collected before ibrutinib treatment. The sequence was collected from a human donor with chronic lymphocytic leukemia.

CDR3 sequence reads: CASSSPGTGFYGYTF. In DNA form, the CDR3 reads TGCGCCAGCAGCTCCCCCGGGACAGGATTCTATGGCTACACCTTC. The chain carries TRBV5-1 and TRBJ1-2; 8 bases agree with TRBD1. From germline, CDR1 is SGHRS and CDR2 YFSETQ. The junction had 8 bases not matched to a gene; V was cut back by 3 bases and J by 4 bases. The CDR3 consists of 15 residues.